The rows below give T cell receptor beta chains drawn from one sample of a study of vaccination and CD4 T cells after COVID-19. TCRdb recomputed calls from the PCR reads with MiXCR, one row per CDR3 protein. The sample lists roughly 15,000 distinct CDR3 sequences, 45% to 60% seen once, with 20% in the top ten. Antigens for these TCRs are unknown. This material consisted of CD4+ T cells from blood, cultured in vitro, taken about 7 months after SARS-CoV-2 vaccination. The receptors stem from a human donor who had recovered from COVID-19. Both conserved end residues are part of each CDR3. The order of the fields is CDR3 length, clone size, V gene, J gene, CDR3 protein. The size field is filled for only some rows; it gives once, few, many or a size class.

cdr3_length: 15; clone_size: .; v_call: TRBV20-1; j_call: TRBJ2-1; cdr3_aa: CSANYQGQGVYEQFF
cdr3_length: 14; clone_size: .; v_call: TRBV7-6; j_call: TRBJ2-5; cdr3_aa: CASSLAPAVETQYF
cdr3_length: 12; clone_size: .; v_call: TRBV6-2/TRBV6-3; j_call: TRBJ1-5; cdr3_aa: CASSYGNQPQHF
cdr3_length: 18; clone_size: .; v_call: TRBV24-1; j_call: TRBJ1-5; cdr3_aa: CATAPGLKFGGSNQPQHF
cdr3_length: 14; clone_size: few; v_call: TRBV7-8; j_call: TRBJ2-5; cdr3_aa: CASSRAPSRETQYF
cdr3_length: 18; clone_size: .; v_call: TRBV24-1; j_call: TRBJ2-5; cdr3_aa: CATSDHPGLAGGGETQYF
cdr3_length: 16; clone_size: .; v_call: TRBV20-1; j_call: TRBJ2-2; cdr3_aa: CSAPLSGRGSTGELFF
cdr3_length: 16; clone_size: .; v_call: TRBV20-1; j_call: TRBJ1-1; cdr3_aa: CSARDPRTRIHTEAFF
cdr3_length: 15; clone_size: .; v_call: TRBV20-1; j_call: TRBJ2-3; cdr3_aa: CSARSLTGGTDTQYF
cdr3_length: 12; clone_size: few; v_call: TRBV7-9; j_call: TRBJ1-1; cdr3_aa: CASSRDSTEAFF
cdr3_length: 17; clone_size: few; v_call: TRBV20-1; j_call: TRBJ2-1; cdr3_aa: CSASGWRLAGNYNEQFF
cdr3_length: 14; clone_size: few; v_call: TRBV20-1; j_call: TRBJ2-3; cdr3_aa: CSARITLLANTQYF
cdr3_length: 15; clone_size: .; v_call: TRBV7-9; j_call: TRBJ1-2; cdr3_aa: CASSEGTAILYGYTF
cdr3_length: 12; clone_size: few; v_call: TRBV7-2; j_call: TRBJ1-2; cdr3_aa: CASSPSNYGYTF
cdr3_length: 14; clone_size: many; v_call: TRBV7-9; j_call: TRBJ1-1; cdr3_aa: CASSLDTLYTEAFF